This TCR beta chain was found in a study of blood T cell repertoires in COVID-19. Overall study: COVID-19 samples collected from the United States, Italy and Spain covered acute and convalescent phases. Sources were T cells, B-cell-depleted T cells, or PBMCs; the material itself was cDNA or gDNA.

The assay was immunoSEQ multiplex PCR, and TCRdb's table has in-frame clones only and misses some. This sample carries 150,000 to 200,000 clones, about 87% of them seen once, and the ten largest clones take around 25%. Sequenced input: peripheral blood. This clonotype was sampled from a man in his 60s with acute or convalescent COVID-19.

The CDR3 protein is CAIWDSRSGNTIYF. CDR3 DNA: TGTGCCATCTGGGACAGCCGCTCTGGAAACACCATATATTTT. The rearrangement links TRBV10-3 to TRBJ1-3, with 7 positions matching TRBD1. CDR1 is ENHRY and CDR2 is SYGVKD in the germline V gene. The CDR3 totals 14 residues. V shed 8 bases, J shed 0 bases, and the junction held 4 bases outside the gene matches.